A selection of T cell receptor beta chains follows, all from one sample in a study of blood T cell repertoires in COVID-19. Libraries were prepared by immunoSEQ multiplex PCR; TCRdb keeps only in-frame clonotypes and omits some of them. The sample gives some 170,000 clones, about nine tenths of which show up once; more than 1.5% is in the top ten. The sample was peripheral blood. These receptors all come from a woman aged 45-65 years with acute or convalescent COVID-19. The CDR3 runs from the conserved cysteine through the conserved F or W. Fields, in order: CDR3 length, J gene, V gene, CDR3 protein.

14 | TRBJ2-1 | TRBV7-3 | CASSQTGFPNEQFF
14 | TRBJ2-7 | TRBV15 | CATSGGGPSYEQYF
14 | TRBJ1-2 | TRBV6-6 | CASSYGTPDYGYTF
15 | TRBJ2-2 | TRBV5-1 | CASSFQGAEDGELFF
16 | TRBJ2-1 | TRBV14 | CASSRTSGGIYNEQFF
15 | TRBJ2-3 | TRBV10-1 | CASSDGAGGTDTQYF
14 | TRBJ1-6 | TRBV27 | CASKHPGGSSPLHF
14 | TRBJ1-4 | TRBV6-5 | CASSPGGGGEKLFF
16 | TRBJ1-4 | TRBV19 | CASSTRTGGINEKLFF
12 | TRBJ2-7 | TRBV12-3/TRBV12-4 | CASRKLNYEQYF
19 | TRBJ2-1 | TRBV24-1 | CATSDGTYSGRNAYNEQFF
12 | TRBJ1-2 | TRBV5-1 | CASSLGDGGYTF
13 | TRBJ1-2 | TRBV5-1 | CASSFGGIYGYTF
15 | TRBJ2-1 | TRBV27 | CASSFARGSYNEQFF
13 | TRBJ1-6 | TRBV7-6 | CASSLDNNSPLHF
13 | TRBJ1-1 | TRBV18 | CASSAGENTEAFF
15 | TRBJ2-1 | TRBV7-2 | CASSQGVRGGTEQFF
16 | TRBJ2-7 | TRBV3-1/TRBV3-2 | CASSRGGAGNRGEQYF
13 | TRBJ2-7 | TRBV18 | CASSGGSAYEQYF
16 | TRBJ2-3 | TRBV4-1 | CASSQGRLADTDTQYF
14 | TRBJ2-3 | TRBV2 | CASSTGVSTDTQYF
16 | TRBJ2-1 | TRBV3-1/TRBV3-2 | CASSQLSTGADNEQFF
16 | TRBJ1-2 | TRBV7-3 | CASSLSPGTGLNGYTF
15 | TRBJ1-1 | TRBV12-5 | CASGLGLTGGTEAFF
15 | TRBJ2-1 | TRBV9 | CASSVSLAVLNEQFF
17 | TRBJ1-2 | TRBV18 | CASSPRLMAGMSYGYTF
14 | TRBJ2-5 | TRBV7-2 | CASSLTSGGETQYF
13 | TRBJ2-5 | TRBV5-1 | CASSEDGQETQYF
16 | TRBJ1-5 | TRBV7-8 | CASSSLRGHSNQPQHF
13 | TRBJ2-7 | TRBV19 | CASSSRNYYEQYF
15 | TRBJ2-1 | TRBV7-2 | CASRTGLSAHNEQFF
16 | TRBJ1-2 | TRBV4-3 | CASSQEVSQGIYGYTF
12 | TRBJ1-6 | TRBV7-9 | CASSWGDSPLHF
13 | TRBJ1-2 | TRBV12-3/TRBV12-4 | CASRLQGDYGYTF
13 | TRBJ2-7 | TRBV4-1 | CASSWWGGDEQYF
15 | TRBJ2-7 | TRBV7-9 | CASSLGGLPTYEQYF
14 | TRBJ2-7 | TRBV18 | CASSPEGQLYEQYF
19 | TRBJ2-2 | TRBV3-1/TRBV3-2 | CASSRPFPRGRVDTGELFF
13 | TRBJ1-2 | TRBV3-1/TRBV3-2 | CASSSDKNYGYTF
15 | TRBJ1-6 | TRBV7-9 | CASSFSTGANSPLHF
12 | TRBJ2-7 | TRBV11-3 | CASSLTVYEQYF
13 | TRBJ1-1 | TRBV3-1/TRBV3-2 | CASSLGINTEAFF